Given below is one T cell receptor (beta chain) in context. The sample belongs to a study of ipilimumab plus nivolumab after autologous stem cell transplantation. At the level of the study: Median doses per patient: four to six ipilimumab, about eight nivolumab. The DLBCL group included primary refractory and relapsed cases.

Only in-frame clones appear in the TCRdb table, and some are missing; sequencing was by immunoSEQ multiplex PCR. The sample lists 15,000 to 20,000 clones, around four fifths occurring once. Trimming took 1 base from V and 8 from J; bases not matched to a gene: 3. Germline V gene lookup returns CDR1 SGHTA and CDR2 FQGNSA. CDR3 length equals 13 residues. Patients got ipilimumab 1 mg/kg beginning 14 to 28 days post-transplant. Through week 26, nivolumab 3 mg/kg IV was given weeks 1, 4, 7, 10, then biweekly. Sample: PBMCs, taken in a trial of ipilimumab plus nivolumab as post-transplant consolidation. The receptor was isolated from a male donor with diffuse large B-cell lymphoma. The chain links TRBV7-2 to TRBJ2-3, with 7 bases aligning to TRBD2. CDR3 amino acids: CASSLETGGTQYF. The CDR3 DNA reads TGTGCCAGCAGCTTAGAGACGGGGGGTACGCAGTATTTT.